Presented here are 7 T cell receptor beta chains from one specimen sequenced in a study of memory CD4+ T cells and cytomegalovirus serostatus. This table comes from immunoSEQ multiplex PCR, and its TCRdb copy is limited to in-frame clones, with some not included. In the table there are 50,000 to 75,000 clones, 75% to 90% of which are singletons. The sort gate was single viable CD3+CD4+CD8-CD45RO+ cells for memory CD4+ T cells. Specimen: memory CD4+ T cells from blood. These receptors all come from an adult in good health and CMV-seronegative.

This sequence joins TRBV5-1 and TRBJ1-5; tentative D call: TRBD1 (6 bases). Germline CDR1 SGHRS, CDR2 YFSETQ. The CDR3 runs to 14 residues. V dropped 4 bases and J dropped 5 bases, with 13 bases sitting between them. The CDR3 here is CASSGLGGDQPQHF. The DNA for the CDR3 is TGCGCCAGCAGCGGTTTAGGGGGGGATCAGCCCCAGCATTTT.

This clone showed up just a few times. The CDR3 here is CASSPGGGYGYTF. The CDR3 nucleotides read TGTGCCAGCAGCCCGGGGGGAGGGTATGGCTACACCTTC. The chain couples TRBV6-1 to TRBJ1-2, with D perhaps TRBD1 (5 bases). In germline, CDR1 is MNHNS, CDR2 SASEGT. V shed 6 bases and J shed 5 bases, with 13 bases lying between them. CDR3 size: 13 residues.

The chain recombines TRBV5-1 with TRBJ1-2; 10 positions agree with TRBD1. Germline CDR1 and CDR2: SGHRS and YFSETQ. The CDR3 sequence is 14 residues long. V dropped 4 bases and J dropped 8; count of bases not matched to a gene: 8. The DNA for the CDR3 is TGCGCCAGCAGCCCTGAAGGACAGGGGGAGGGCTACACCTTC. Encoded protein: CASSPEGQGEGYTF.

This sequence joins TRBV5-1 and TRBJ2-2; possibly TRBD1 or TRBD2 for D (5 bases each). The germline V gene encodes CDR1 SGHRS and CDR2 YFSETQ. CDR3 length: 17 residues. V was shortened by 4 bases and J by 4 bases, with 20 bases between the two germline ends. The CDR3 nucleotides are TGCGCCAGCAGCCCCAACCCCGGGGCGGGTCCCACCGGGGAGCTGTTTTTT. As protein: CASSPNPGAGPTGELFF.

The chain carries TRBV10-2 and TRBJ2-6; D possibly corresponds to TRBD1 (6 bases). The CDR3 loop spans 17 amino acids. Germline V gene lookup returns CDR1 WSHSY and CDR2 SAAADI. The V end lost 6 bases, the J end lost 4 bases, and 19 bases lay between the germline ends. CDR3 sequence (DNA): TGCGCCAGCAGCGAAGGGGACACCGGAATAGGGGCCAACGTCCTGACTTTC. The encoded protein is CASSEGDTGIGANVLTF.

The CDR3 DNA is TGTGCCAGCAGCCCAAGGTTTGCCGATGAGCAGTTCTTC. This sequence encodes CASSPRFADEQFF. The rearrangement uses TRBV7-2 and TRBJ2-1; D remains ambiguous. This CDR3 is 13 amino acids long. V lost 5 bases and J lost 8, with 13 bases in between. From germline, CDR1 is SGHTA and CDR2 FQGNSA.

V and J are TRBV11-2 and TRBJ2-7; 10 positions agree with TRBD2. CDR1 and CDR2 (germline): SGHAT, FQNNGV. The junction had 6 bases not matched to a gene; V was cut back by 6 bases and J by 4 bases. The CDR3 covers 14 residues. The CDR3 bases are TGTGCCAGCAGTTACGGGACTAGCGCATACGAGCAGTACTTC. Its protein is CASSYGTSAYEQYF.